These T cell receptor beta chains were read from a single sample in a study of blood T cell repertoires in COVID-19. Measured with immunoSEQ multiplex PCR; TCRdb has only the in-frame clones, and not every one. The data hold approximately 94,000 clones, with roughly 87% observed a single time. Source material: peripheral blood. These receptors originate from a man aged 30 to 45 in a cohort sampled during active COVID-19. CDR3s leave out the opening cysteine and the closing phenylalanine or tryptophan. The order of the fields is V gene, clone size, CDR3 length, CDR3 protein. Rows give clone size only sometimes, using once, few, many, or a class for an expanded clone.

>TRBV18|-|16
ASSRSRGQVFSTDTQY
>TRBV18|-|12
ASSQSGQESPLH
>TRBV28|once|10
ASSLPDTEAF
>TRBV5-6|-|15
ASSLRGGRGAPDTQY
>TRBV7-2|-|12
ASSPTSEQETQY
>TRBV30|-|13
AWRPWGFGDNEQF
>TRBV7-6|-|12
ASSSGTGVYEQY
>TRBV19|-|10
ASSVLNTEAF
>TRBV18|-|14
ASSPGTSGGTDTQY
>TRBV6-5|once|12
ASSYSRWGEGYT
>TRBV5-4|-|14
ASSPSEAAGSRTQY
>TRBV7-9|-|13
ASSRTGSLYYGYT
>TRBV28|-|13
ASSLSKGRAYIQY
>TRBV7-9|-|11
ASRPGQGYGYT
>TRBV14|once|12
ASSQAQVYNEQF
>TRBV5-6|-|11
ASSGQGGYEQY
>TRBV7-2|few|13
ASSFGGGASDTQY
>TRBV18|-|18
ASSPNQWGGPHRNPDTQY
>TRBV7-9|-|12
ASSLLSQQETQY
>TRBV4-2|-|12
ASSPSGGQETQY
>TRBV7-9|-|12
ASSSGQGSYEQY
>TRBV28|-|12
ASSLYGSNQPQH
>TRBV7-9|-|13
ASSSSGGNTGELF
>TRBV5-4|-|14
ASSQLGQGVGYEQY
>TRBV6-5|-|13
ASLPRGRRNSPLH
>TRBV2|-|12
ASNWRGGSETQY
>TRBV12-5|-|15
ASGLVALAGGAGELF
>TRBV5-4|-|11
ASSRQTTGELF
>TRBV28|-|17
ASSAPGQGIPYSNQPQH
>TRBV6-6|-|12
ASSRAGGQETQY
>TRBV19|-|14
ASSTTSTLSGNTIY
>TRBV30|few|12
AWTGDNSGNTIY
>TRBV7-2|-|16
ASSLNLAGGLIRETQY
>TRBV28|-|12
ASSFAGGSYEQY
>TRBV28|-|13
ASSQHSAFNEKLF
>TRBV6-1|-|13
ASSERNREISPLH
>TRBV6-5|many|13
ASSSTWDRAYEQY
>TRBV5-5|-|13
ASSVLTSSRETQY
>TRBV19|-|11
ASSKSFNEKLF
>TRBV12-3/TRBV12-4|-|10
ASSQTELEAF
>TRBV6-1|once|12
ASSDGQGDEKLF
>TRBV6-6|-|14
ASSYPGTGGIDTQY
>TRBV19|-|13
ASASGQGVQETQY
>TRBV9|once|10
ASSGQGPEAF
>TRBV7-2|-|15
ASSARRGGEVGTEAF
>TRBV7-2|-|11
ASSFTGRAEAF
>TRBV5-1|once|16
ASSLAPASGGASNIQY